These T cell receptor beta chains were read from a single sample in a study of T cells in Graves' hyperthyroidism and ophthalmopathy. TCRdb processed the multiplex PCR reads anew with MiXCR; each CDR3 protein has one entry. Of around 600,000 distinct CDR3 sequences in the sample, about 15% were seen once. Material: blood. The origin of the receptors is a woman aged 50 to 65 with Graves' ophthalmopathy. Each CDR3 is given with its conserved first and last residue. Each record gives: V gene, J gene, D gene, clone size, CDR3 DNA, CDR3 protein. A D gene is named only where the DNA matches it firmly. Part of the rows lack a size; the others show once, few, many or a class for expanded clones.

v_call: TRBV20-1; j_call: TRBJ1-1; d_call: NA; clone_size: many; cdr3_nt: TGCAGTGCCCCACAGGGAAACACTGAAGCTTTCTTT; cdr3_aa: CSAPQGNTEAFF
v_call: TRBV28; j_call: TRBJ2-3; d_call: NA; clone_size: many; cdr3_nt: TGTGCCAGCAGTTTAATATATGAAAGCACAGATACGCAGTATTTT; cdr3_aa: CASSLIYESTDTQYF
v_call: TRBV28; j_call: TRBJ2-2; d_call: NA; clone_size: many; cdr3_nt: TGTGCCAGCAGCGGGACTTGGGGCACCGGGGAGCTGTTTTTT; cdr3_aa: CASSGTWGTGELFF
v_call: TRBV5-4; j_call: TRBJ2-2; d_call: TRBD2; clone_size: NA; cdr3_nt: TGTGCCAGCAGCATAGCGGGGAACACCGGGGAGCTGTTTTTT; cdr3_aa: CASSIAGNTGELFF
v_call: TRBV30; j_call: TRBJ2-7; d_call: NA; clone_size: many; cdr3_nt: TGTGCCTGGAATTTCGTCAGGGATCACGAGCAGTACTTC; cdr3_aa: CAWNFVRDHEQYF
v_call: TRBV6-1; j_call: TRBJ1-4; d_call: TRBD1; clone_size: many; cdr3_nt: TGTGCCAGCAGGACCGAGTACGGACAGGGGACTGGTGAAAAACTGTTTTTT; cdr3_aa: CASRTEYGQGTGEKLFF
v_call: TRBV2; j_call: TRBJ2-3; d_call: NA; clone_size: many; cdr3_nt: TGTGCCAGCAGTGGCGGCAGGGGGGTGACAGATACGCAGTATTTT; cdr3_aa: CASSGGRGVTDTQYF
v_call: TRBV5-1; j_call: TRBJ2-5; d_call: NA; clone_size: many; cdr3_nt: TGCGCCAGCAGCTTGGTTAAAGAGACCCAGTACTTC; cdr3_aa: CASSLVKETQYF
v_call: TRBV9; j_call: TRBJ2-1; d_call: NA; clone_size: NA; cdr3_nt: TGTGCCAGCAGCCCCGGGGCAGAGTCCTACAATGAGCAGTTCTTC; cdr3_aa: CASSPGAESYNEQFF
v_call: TRBV5-1; j_call: TRBJ2-2; d_call: TRBD2; clone_size: few; cdr3_nt: TGCGCCAGCAGCCATAGCGGGAGTTGGTTTTACACCGGGGAGCTGTTTTTT; cdr3_aa: CASSHSGSWFYTGELFF
v_call: TRBV2; j_call: TRBJ2-3; d_call: TRBD2; clone_size: many; cdr3_nt: TGTGCCAGCAGTCCCACGACTAGCGGGAAGACAGATACGCAGTATTTT; cdr3_aa: CASSPTTSGKTDTQYF
v_call: TRBV28; j_call: TRBJ2-3; d_call: TRBD1; clone_size: many; cdr3_nt: TGTGCCAGCACTTGGGACAGGGTGACAGATACGCAGTATTTT; cdr3_aa: CASTWDRVTDTQYF
v_call: TRBV28; j_call: TRBJ1-4; d_call: TRBD1; clone_size: few; cdr3_nt: TGTGCCAGCAGTTTAAGGGACAGTAATGAAAAACTGTTTTTT; cdr3_aa: CASSLRDSNEKLFF
v_call: TRBV2; j_call: TRBJ2-1; d_call: NA; clone_size: NA; cdr3_nt: TGTGCCAGCATGATTGAGGGGTTTGAGTTCTTC; cdr3_aa: CASMIEGFEFF
v_call: TRBV20-1; j_call: TRBJ2-7; d_call: TRBD2; clone_size: many; cdr3_nt: TGCAGTGCTCCTCCGACTAGCGGGAGGGCAGGCGAGCAGTACTTC; cdr3_aa: CSAPPTSGRAGEQYF
v_call: TRBV9; j_call: TRBJ2-2; d_call: NA; clone_size: few; cdr3_nt: TGTGCCAGCAGCGAGGGGGGGAGGGCAGGCACCGGGGAGCTGTTTTTT; cdr3_aa: CASSEGGRAGTGELFF
v_call: TRBV28; j_call: TRBJ1-2; d_call: NA; clone_size: few; cdr3_nt: TGTGCCAGCAGTTTAACGCACAGCTTCGTCTATGGCTACACCTTC; cdr3_aa: CASSLTHSFVYGYTF
v_call: TRBV10-3; j_call: TRBJ1-1; d_call: TRBD1; clone_size: NA; cdr3_nt: TGTGCCATCAGTAACACAGGGGGTATGAACACTGAAGCTTTCTTT; cdr3_aa: CAISNTGGMNTEAFF
v_call: TRBV5-1; j_call: TRBJ2-7; d_call: TRBD1; clone_size: many; cdr3_nt: TGCGCCAGCAGCTTGGTCGCAGGGGGATTCAACGAGCAGTACTTC; cdr3_aa: CASSLVAGGFNEQYF
v_call: TRBV30; j_call: TRBJ1-5; d_call: NA; clone_size: many; cdr3_nt: TGTGCCTGGAGTTCCGATAGCAATCAGCCCCAGCATTTT; cdr3_aa: CAWSSDSNQPQHF
v_call: TRBV28; j_call: TRBJ1-6; d_call: TRBD1; clone_size: many; cdr3_nt: TGTGCCAGCAGCTTGACCGGGACAGGAGGATCACCCCTCCACTTT; cdr3_aa: CASSLTGTGGSPLHF
v_call: TRBV19; j_call: TRBJ1-5; d_call: NA; clone_size: NA; cdr3_nt: TGTGCCAGTAGTATCGATGGGGGCCTCAATAGCAATCAGCCCCAGCATTTT; cdr3_aa: CASSIDGGLNSNQPQHF
v_call: TRBV6-2/TRBV6-3; j_call: TRBJ2-5; d_call: TRBD1; clone_size: NA; cdr3_nt: TGTGCCAGCAGTTACGGGACAGTCCAAGAGACCCAGTACTTC; cdr3_aa: CASSYGTVQETQYF
v_call: TRBV10-3; j_call: TRBJ2-1; d_call: TRBD2; clone_size: NA; cdr3_nt: TGTGCCATCAGTACTCCACCCGGGACTAGCGGAAGCTCCTACAATGAGCAGTTCTTC; cdr3_aa: CAISTPPGTSGSSYNEQFF
v_call: TRBV20-1; j_call: TRBJ1-1; d_call: NA; clone_size: NA; cdr3_nt: TGCAGCGCCACAGGGATCACTGAAGCTTTCTTT; cdr3_aa: CSATGITEAFF
v_call: TRBV5-1; j_call: TRBJ1-1; d_call: NA; clone_size: many; cdr3_nt: TGCGCCAGCAGCATCGGACCTGACACTGAAGCTTTCTTT; cdr3_aa: CASSIGPDTEAFF
v_call: TRBV3-1; j_call: TRBJ2-4; d_call: NA; clone_size: many; cdr3_nt: TGTGCCAGCAGTCTGGGGACCCCCGCAATTCAGTACTTC; cdr3_aa: CASSLGTPAIQYF
v_call: TRBV12-3/TRBV12-4; j_call: TRBJ2-5; d_call: NA; clone_size: many; cdr3_nt: TGTGCCAGTACTAAGGGGGGGCAGCAAGAGACCCAGTACTTC; cdr3_aa: CASTKGGQQETQYF
v_call: TRBV19; j_call: TRBJ2-1; d_call: TRBD2; clone_size: NA; cdr3_nt: TGTGCCAGTAGTATTAGCGGGAGCACCCACAATGAGCAGTTCTTC; cdr3_aa: CASSISGSTHNEQFF
v_call: TRBV6-2/TRBV6-3; j_call: TRBJ1-2; d_call: NA; clone_size: few; cdr3_nt: TGTGCCAGCAGTTACGGCGGGACCGACCTTACTAACTATGGCTACACCTTC; cdr3_aa: CASSYGGTDLTNYGYTF
v_call: TRBV3-1; j_call: TRBJ1-4; d_call: NA; clone_size: many; cdr3_nt: TGTGCCAGCAGCCAAGATAACGGGTCAGGGGAAAAACTGTTTTTT; cdr3_aa: CASSQDNGSGEKLFF
v_call: TRBV12-3/TRBV12-4; j_call: TRBJ2-3; d_call: NA; clone_size: few; cdr3_nt: TGTGCCAGCATCAGGGGATTTGGTTGGACAGATACGCAGTATTTT; cdr3_aa: CASIRGFGWTDTQYF